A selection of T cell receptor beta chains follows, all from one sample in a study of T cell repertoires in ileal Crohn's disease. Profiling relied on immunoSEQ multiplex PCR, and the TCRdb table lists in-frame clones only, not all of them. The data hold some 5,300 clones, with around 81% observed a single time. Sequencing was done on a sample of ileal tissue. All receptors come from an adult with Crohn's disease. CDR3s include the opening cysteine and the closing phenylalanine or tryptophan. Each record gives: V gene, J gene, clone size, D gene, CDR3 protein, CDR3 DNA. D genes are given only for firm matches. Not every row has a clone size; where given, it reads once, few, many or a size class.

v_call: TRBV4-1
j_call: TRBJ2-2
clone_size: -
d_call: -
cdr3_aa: CASSRLGGKSTGELFF
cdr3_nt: TGCGCCAGCAGCCGCTTGGGCGGGAAGTCCACCGGGGAGCTGTTTTTT

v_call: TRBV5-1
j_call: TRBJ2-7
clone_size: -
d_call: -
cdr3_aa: CASSLVGYEQYF
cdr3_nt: TGCGCCAGCAGCTTGGTCGGCTACGAGCAGTACTTC

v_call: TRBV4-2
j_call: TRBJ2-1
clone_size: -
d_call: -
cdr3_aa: CASSHQSQGGLQSEQFF
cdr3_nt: TGTGCCAGCAGCCACCAAAGCCAGGGGGGCCTACAGTCTGAGCAGTTCTTC

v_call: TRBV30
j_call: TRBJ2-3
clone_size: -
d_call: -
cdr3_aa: CAWSVGAGTQYF
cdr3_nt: TGTGCCTGGAGTGTAGGGGCGGGGACGCAGTATTTT

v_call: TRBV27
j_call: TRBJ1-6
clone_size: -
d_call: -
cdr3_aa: CASSRGVGGNSPLHF
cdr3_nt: TGTGCCAGCAGTCGGGGGGTGGGCGGCAATTCACCCCTCCACTTT

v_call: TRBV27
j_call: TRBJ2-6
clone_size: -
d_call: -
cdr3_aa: CASSLRGSGANVLTF
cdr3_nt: TGTGCCAGCAGTCTCCGGGGCTCTGGGGCCAACGTCCTGACTTTC

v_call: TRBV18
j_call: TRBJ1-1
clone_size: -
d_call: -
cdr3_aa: CASSPPSSHTEAFF
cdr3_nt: TGTGCCAGCTCACCACCGTCTTCCCACACTGAAGCTTTCTTT

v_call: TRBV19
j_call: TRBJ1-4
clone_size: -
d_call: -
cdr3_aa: CASMRQPGTNEKLFF
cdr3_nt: TGTGCCAGTATGAGACAGCCCGGGACTAATGAAAAACTGTTTTTT

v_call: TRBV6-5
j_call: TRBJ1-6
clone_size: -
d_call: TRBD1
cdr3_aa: CASIPTTGVNSPLHF
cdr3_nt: TGTGCCAGCATTCCCACGACAGGGGTCAATTCACCCCTCCACTTT

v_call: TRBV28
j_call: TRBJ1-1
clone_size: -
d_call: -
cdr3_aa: CASSLRNRGTEAFF
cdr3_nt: TGTGCCAGCAGTTTGAGGAACCGTGGCACTGAAGCTTTCTTT

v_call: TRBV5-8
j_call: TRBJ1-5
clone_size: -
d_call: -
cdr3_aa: CASSGGDNPNQPQHF
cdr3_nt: TGTGCCAGCAGCGGGGGGGACAACCCGAATCAGCCCCAGCATTTT

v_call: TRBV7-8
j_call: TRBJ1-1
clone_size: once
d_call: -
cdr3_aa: CASSLGGGTGNTEAFF
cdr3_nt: TGTGCCAGCAGCTTAGGTGGGGGGACGGGGAACACTGAAGCTTTCTTT

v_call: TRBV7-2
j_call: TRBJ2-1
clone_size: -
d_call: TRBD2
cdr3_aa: CASMRGLAGASYNEQFF
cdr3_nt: TGTGCCAGCATGCGGGGGCTAGCGGGAGCTTCTTACAATGAGCAGTTCTTC

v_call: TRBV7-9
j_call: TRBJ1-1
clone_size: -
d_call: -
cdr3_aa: CASSLEGGTEAFF
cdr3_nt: TGTGCCAGCAGCTTAGAGGGGGGGACTGAAGCTTTCTTT

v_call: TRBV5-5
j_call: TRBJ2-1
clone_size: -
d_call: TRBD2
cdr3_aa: CASSRGDHNEQFF
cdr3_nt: TGTGCCAGCAGCCGGGGGGACCACAATGAGCAGTTCTTC

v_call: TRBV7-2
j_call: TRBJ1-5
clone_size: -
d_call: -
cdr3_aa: CASSLNRDSNQPQHF
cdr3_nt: TGTGCCAGCAGCCTAAACAGGGATAGCAATCAGCCCCAGCATTTT

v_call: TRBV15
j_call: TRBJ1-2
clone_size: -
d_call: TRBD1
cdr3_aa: CATSRGTGWDGYTF
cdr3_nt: TGTGCCACCAGCAGAGGGACAGGGTGGGATGGCTACACCTTC

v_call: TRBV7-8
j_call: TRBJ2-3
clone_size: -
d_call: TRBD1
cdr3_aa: CASSLEGASTDTQYF
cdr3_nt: TGTGCCAGCAGCTTAGAGGGGGCGAGCACAGATACGCAGTATTTT

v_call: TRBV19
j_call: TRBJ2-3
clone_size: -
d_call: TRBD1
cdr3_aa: CASSIQGALGDTQYF
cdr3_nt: TGTGCCAGTAGTATACAGGGGGCGTTAGGAGATACGCAGTATTTT

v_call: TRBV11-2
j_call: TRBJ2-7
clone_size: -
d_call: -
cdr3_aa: CASSSRTASYEQYF
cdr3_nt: TGTGCCAGCAGCTCAAGGACAGCCTCCTACGAGCAGTACTTC

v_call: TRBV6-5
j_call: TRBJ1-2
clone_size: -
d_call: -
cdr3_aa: CASSSRGNLNYGYTF
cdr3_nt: TGTGCCAGCAGCTCCCGGGGAAACCTGAACTATGGCTACACCTTC

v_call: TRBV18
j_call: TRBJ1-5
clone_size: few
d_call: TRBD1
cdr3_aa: CASSPGQANQPQHF
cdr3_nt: TGTGCCAGCTCACCCGGACAGGCCAATCAGCCCCAGCATTTT

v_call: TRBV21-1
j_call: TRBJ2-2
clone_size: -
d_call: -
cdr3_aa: CASSKESRNTGELFF
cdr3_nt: TGTGCCAGCAGCAAAGAGTCGCGTAACACCGGGGAGCTGTTTTTT

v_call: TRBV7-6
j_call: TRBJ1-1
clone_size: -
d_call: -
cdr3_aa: CASSLGSVNTEAFF
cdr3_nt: TGTGCCAGCAGCTTAGGGTCGGTGAACACTGAAGCTTTCTTT

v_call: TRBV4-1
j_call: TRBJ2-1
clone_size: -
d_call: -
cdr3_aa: CASSQAPRAFVEQFF
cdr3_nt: TGCGCCAGCAGCCAAGCCCCCAGGGCGTTTGTTGAGCAGTTCTTC

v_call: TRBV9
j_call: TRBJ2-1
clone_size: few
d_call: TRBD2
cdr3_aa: CASSLSGRGSSYNEQFF
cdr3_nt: TGTGCCAGCAGCCTTAGCGGGAGGGGGAGCTCCTACAATGAGCAGTTCTTC

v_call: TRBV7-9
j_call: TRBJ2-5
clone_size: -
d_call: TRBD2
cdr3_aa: CASRREGQETQYF
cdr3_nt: TGTGCCAGCAGGCGGGAGGGCCAAGAGACCCAGTACTTC

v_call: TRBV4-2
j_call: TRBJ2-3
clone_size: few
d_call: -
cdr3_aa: CASSQQNTQYF
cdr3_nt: TGTGCCAGCAGCCAACAGAATACGCAGTATTTT

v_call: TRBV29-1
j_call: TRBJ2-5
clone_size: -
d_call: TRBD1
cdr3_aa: CSVYGQGLGTQYF
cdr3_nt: TGCAGCGTTTACGGACAGGGCCTTGGGACCCAGTACTTC

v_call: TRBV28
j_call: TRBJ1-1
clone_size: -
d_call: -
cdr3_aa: CASSPTGGPPEAFF
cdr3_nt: TGTGCCAGCAGCCCAACGGGGGGACCCCCTGAAGCTTTCTTT

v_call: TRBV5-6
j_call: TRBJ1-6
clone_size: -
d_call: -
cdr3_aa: CASSLTGYNSPLHF
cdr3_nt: TGTGCCAGCAGCTTGACAGGGTACAATTCACCCCTCCACTTT

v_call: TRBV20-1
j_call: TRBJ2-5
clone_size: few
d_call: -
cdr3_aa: CSASGVRRPYF
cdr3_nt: TGCAGTGCTTCGGGGGTCCGCCGGCCGTACTTC

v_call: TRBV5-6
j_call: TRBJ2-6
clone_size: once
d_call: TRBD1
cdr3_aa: CASSFRTGSPSGANVLTF
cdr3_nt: TGTGCCAGCAGCTTTAGGACAGGGTCTCCCTCTGGGGCCAACGTCCTGACTTTC

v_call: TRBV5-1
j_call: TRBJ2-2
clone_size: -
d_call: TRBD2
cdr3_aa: CASRALAGRNTGELFF
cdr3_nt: TGCGCCAGCAGGGCCCTAGCGGGACGTAACACCGGGGAGCTGTTTTTT

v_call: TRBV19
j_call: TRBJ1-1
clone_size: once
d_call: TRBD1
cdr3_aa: CASRGTGYTEAFF
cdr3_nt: TGTGCCAGTAGGGGGACAGGGTACACTGAAGCTTTCTTT

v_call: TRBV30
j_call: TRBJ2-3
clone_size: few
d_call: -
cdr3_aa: CALLRGHSTDTQYF
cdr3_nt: TGTGCCCTGTTAAGGGGACACAGCACAGATACGCAGTATTTT

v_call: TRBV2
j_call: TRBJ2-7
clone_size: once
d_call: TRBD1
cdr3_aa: CASSSGQGYEQYF
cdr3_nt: TGTGCCAGCAGTTCGGGACAGGGGTACGAGCAGTACTTC

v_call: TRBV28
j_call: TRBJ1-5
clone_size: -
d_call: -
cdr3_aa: CASNLLNGHNQPQHF
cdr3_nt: TGTGCCAGCAACCTCCTCAATGGGCATAATCAGCCCCAGCATTTT

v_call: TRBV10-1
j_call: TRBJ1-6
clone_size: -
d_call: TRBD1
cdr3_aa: CASSEYRGSPLHF
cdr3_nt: TGCGCCAGCAGTGAGTACAGGGGTTCACCCCTCCACTTT

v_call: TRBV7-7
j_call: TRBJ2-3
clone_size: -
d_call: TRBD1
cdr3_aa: CASSLDRVSSDTQYF
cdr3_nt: TGTGCTAGCAGCCTGGACAGGGTATCGTCAGATACGCAGTATTTT

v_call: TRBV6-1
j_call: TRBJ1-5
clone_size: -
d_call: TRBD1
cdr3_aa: CASSPRGTGGQPQHF
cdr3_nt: TGTGCCAGCAGTCCACGCGGGACAGGGGGTCAGCCCCAGCATTTT

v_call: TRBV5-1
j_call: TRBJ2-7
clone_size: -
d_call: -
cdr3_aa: CASSLALWDNEQYF
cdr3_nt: TGCGCCAGCAGCTTGGCCCTCTGGGACAACGAGCAGTACTTC

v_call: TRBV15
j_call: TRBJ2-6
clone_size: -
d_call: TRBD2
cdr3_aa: CATSWREAGANVLTF
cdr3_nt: TGTGCCACCAGCTGGCGGGAGGCTGGGGCCAACGTCCTGACTTTC

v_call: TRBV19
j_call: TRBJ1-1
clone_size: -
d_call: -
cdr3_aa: CASAWGGVTEAFF
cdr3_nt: TGTGCCAGTGCCTGGGGGGGCGTAACTGAAGCTTTCTTT

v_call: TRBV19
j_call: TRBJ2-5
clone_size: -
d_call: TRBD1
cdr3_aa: CASSRTGQETQYF
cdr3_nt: TGTGCCAGTAGTCGGACAGGACAAGAGACCCAGTACTTC

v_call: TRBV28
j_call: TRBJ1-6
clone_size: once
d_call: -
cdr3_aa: CASSFRVPYNSPLHF
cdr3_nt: TGTGCCAGCAGTTTCAGGGTACCCTATAATTCACCCCTCCACTTT

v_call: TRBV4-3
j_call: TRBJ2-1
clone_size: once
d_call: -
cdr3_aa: CASSQEGGAYNEQFF
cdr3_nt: TGCGCCAGCAGCCAGGAGGGGGGGGCCTACAATGAGCAGTTCTTC

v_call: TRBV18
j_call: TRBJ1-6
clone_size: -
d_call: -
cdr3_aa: CASSPLSSTDSPLHF
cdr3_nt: TGTGCCAGCTCACCACTGAGTTCTACGGATTCACCCCTCCACTTT

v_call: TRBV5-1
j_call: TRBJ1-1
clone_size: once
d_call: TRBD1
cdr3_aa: CASSVGDSNTEAFF
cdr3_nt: TGCGCCAGTTCCGTAGGGGACAGTAACACTGAAGCTTTCTTT

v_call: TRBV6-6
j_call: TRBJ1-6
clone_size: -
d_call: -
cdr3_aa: CASSSPGSYNSPLHF
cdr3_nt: TGTGCCAGCAGTTCTCCGGGGTCCTATAATTCACCCCTCCACTTT

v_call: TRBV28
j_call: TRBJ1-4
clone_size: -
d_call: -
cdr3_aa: CASTATTPRVGEKLFF
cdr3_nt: TGTGCCAGCACCGCCACCACGCCCAGGGTGGGGGAAAAACTGTTTTTT

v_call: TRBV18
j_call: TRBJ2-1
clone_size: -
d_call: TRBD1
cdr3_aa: CASSTGQVYEQFF
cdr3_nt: TGTGCCAGCTCGACCGGACAGGTATATGAGCAGTTCTTC

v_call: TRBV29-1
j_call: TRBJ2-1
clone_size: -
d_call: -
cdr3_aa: CSSWGERGNEQFF
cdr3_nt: TGCAGCTCCTGGGGGGAGAGAGGCAATGAGCAGTTCTTC

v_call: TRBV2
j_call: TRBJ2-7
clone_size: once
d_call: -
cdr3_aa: CASSEQGEGYEQYF
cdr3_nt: TGTGCCAGCAGTGAACAGGGTGAAGGATACGAGCAGTACTTC